These 24 T cell receptor beta chains were all obtained from the same sample, sequenced in a study of blood T cell repertoires in COVID-19. Profiled with immunoSEQ multiplex PCR; TCRdb holds only in-frame clones, not every one. The sample has 150,000 to 200,000 clones, 85% to 90% seen once. The sequenced sample consisted of peripheral blood. The receptors stem from a man younger than 35 with active or convalescent COVID-19.

This clone was detected only once. CDR3 region: CASSLGDRVETQYF. DNA for the CDR3: TGTGCCAGCAGTTTAGGGGACAGGGTGGAGACCCAGTACTTC. The chain is built from TRBV28 and TRBJ2-5, with TRBD1 matching 9 bases. Trimming took 2 bases from V and 5 from J; bases not matched to a gene: 3. This CDR3 region has 14 residues. Per the germline V gene, CDR1 is MDHEN and CDR2 is SYDVKM. Based on the CDR3 plus reference TRBV28 and TRBJ2-5, the full variable domain is DVKVTQSSRYLVKRTGEKVFLECVQDMDHENMFWYRQDPGLGLRLIYFSYDVKMKEKGDIPEGYSVSREKKERFSLILESASTNQTSMYLCASSLGDRVETQYFGPGTRLLVL.

This rearrangement joins TRBV28 to TRBJ1-1, with D tentatively TRBD1 (5 bases). V gave up 2 bases and J gave up 8 bases, with 9 bases separating them. Germline V lookup: CDR1 MDHEN, CDR2 SYDVKM. This CDR3 comprises 12 residues. In nucleotides, the CDR3 is TGTGCCAGCAGTTTAAGGGAGGGGGAAGCTTTCTTT. It encodes CASSLREGEAFF.

The chain has TRBV14 and TRBJ1-2; D is possibly TRBD1 (5 bases). This CDR3 is built from 12 residues. Germline CDR1 and CDR2: SGHDN and FVKESK. The ends were cut back, 4 bases at V and 4 bases at J, with 7 bases in the middle. CDR3 amino acids: CASSPGFYGYTF. The CDR3, as DNA: TGTGCCAGCAGCCCAGGGTTCTATGGCTACACCTTC.

Concerning this clone: The junction does not match germline at one end; this may be a read error. V is TRBV7-7 and J is TRBJ2-3, with D perhaps TRBD1 (5 bases). The CDR3 is made up of 15 amino acids. CDR1 is SSHAT and CDR2 is FNYEAQ in the germline V gene (reference sequence). CDR3 protein: CASSSSIGAADTQYF. Written as DNA, the CDR3 is TGTGCTAGCAGCTCCAGTATAGGGGCGGCAGATACGCAGTATTTT.

J is TRBJ2-7 and V is TRBV2, with D perhaps TRBD2 (5 bases). CDR3 length: 14 amino acids. Trimming pared 4 bases from V and 2 bases from J, leaving 12 bases between. Germline-derived CDR1 and CDR2 are SNHLY and FYNNEI. As DNA, the CDR3 is TGTGCCAGCAGTGTGGACGGGATGACCTACGAGCAGTACTTC. This encodes CASSVDGMTYEQYF.

The table lists this clone with a few counts. The gene calls are TRBV7-9 and TRBJ2-3; D is possibly TRBD2 (5 bases). Germline lookup yields CDR1 SEHNR and CDR2 FQNEAQ (reference sequence). V was clipped by 7 bases and J by 6 bases, with 11 bases between them. The CDR3 is made up of 12 amino acids. This CDR3 is CASTPSGDTQYF. CDR3 nucleotides: TGTGCCAGCACCCCCTCGGGGGATACGCAGTATTTT.

This clone came up a few times. V usage is TRBV18 and J usage is TRBJ2-1; 13 bases fit TRBD2. The V gene's germline CDR1 is KGHSH and CDR2 LQKENI. J gave up 7 bases and V 3 bases, and 6 bases lay outside the gene matches. This CDR3 region has 16 residues. The CDR3 DNA sequence: TGTGCCAGCTCACCGCCGGGACTAGCGGGACAAAATGAGCAGTTCTTC. The encoded protein is CASSPPGLAGQNEQFF.

This clone was recorded only once. Other DNA sequences in this specimen translate into the identical CDR3. The chain uses TRBV7-3 and TRBJ2-3, with 8 bases matching TRBD2. Trimming removed 5 bases from V and 5 bases from J; junction bases left unmatched: 12. This CDR3 comprises 16 residues. The V gene's germline CDR1 is SGHTA and CDR2 FQGTGA. CDR3 sequence (DNA): TGTGCCAGCAGCACCGAAGGGAGCGGGAGAGGAGATACGCAGTATTTT. Residues: CASSTEGSGRGDTQYF.

The gene calls are TRBV30 and TRBJ1-2; D is perhaps TRBD1 (5 bases). This CDR3 region has 12 residues. CDR1 is GTSNPN and CDR2 is SVGIG in the germline V gene (reference sequence). With 3 bases removed from V and 0 bases from J, the gap between germline ends came to 5 bases. The CDR3 sequence is CAWRTANYGYTF. CDR3 in DNA: TGTGCCTGGAGGACAGCTAACTATGGCTACACCTTC.

The V gene is TRBV28, the J gene TRBJ1-4; maybe TRBD1 (6 bases). The germline V gene encodes CDR1 MDHEN and CDR2 SYDVKM. V was cut by 6 bases and J by 13 bases, with 18 bases left in between. The CDR3 consists of 13 residues. CDR3 protein: CASSGPHRVSLFF. CDR3 nucleotide sequence: TGTGCCAGCAGCGGCCCGCACAGGGTTTCACTGTTTTTT.

The chain recombines TRBV19 with TRBJ1-1; the D gene is possibly TRBD1 (6 bases). The germline V and J ends were trimmed by 4 bases and 2 bases, with 14 bases remaining between them. Germline CDR1 is LNHDA and CDR2 is SQIVND (reference sequence). This CDR3 region has 15 residues. In DNA, the CDR3 is TGTGCCAGTAGTACCCCACAGGGTACAAACACTGAAGCTTTCTTT. It codes for CASSTPQGTNTEAFF.

This chain joins TRBV13 and TRBJ2-3; 14 bases are a match to TRBD2. Losses at the gene ends were 0 bases for V and 7 bases for J; bases not matched to a gene: 9. The CDR3 runs 18 residues. Germline V gene data show CDR1 as PRHDT and CDR2 as FYEKMQ (reference sequence). The CDR3 loop is CASSLGTSGGALMNTQYF. The CDR3 DNA is TGTGCCAGCAGCTTAGGGACTAGCGGGGGGGCCCTCATGAATACGCAGTATTTT. The full variable domain, in which reference TRBV13 and TRBJ2-3 provide the parts outside the CDR3, is AAGVIQSPRHLIKEKRETATLKCYPIPRHDTVYWYQQGPGQDPQFLISFYEKMQSDKGSIPDRFSAQQFSDYHSELNMSSLELGDSALYFCASSLGTSGGALMNTQYFGPGTRLTVL.

This chain connects TRBV5-5 to TRBJ1-1; TRBD1 matches 8 bases. The CDR3 sequence is 16 residues long. J lost 5 bases, V lost 0 bases, and 9 bases had no gene match. Germline values: CDR1 SGHKS, CDR2 YYEKEE (reference sequence). The CDR3 bases are TGTGCCAGCAGCTTGGGGCAGACAGGGGTAAATACTGAAGCTTTCTTT. This sequence encodes CASSLGQTGVNTEAFF. Using reference TRBV5-5 and TRBJ1-1 for the parts outside the CDR3, the full variable domain is DAGVTQSPTHLIKTRGQQVTLRCSPISGHKSVSWYQQVLGQGPQFIFQYYEKEERGRGNFPDRFSARQFPNYSSELNVNALLLGDSALYLCASSLGQTGVNTEAFFGQGTRLTVV.

This clone appeared once. The rearrangement links TRBV12-3 or TRBV12-4 to TRBJ2-7; a weak D match, TRBD2 (5 bases). Trimming stripped 3 bases from V and 9 bases from J, with 12 bases between. The CDR3 spans 12 residues. CDR3 protein: CASSFEGGGQYF. The CDR3 DNA reads TGTGCCAGCAGTTTTGAGGGTGGTGGGCAGTACTTC.

V usage is TRBV5-4 and J usage is TRBJ2-2; 7 nucleotides match TRBD1. Per the germline V gene, CDR1 is SGHNT and CDR2 is YYREEE (reference sequence). With V trimmed by 4 bases and J by 5 bases, 8 bases remained unmatched. The CDR3 has 15 residues. Here the CDR3 reads CASSEKGTETGELFF. For the CDR3, the DNA is TGTGCCAGCAGCGAGAAAGGGACAGAGACCGGGGAGCTGTTTTTT.

V usage is TRBV27 and J usage is TRBJ1-1; 9 nucleotides match TRBD1. The germline V gene has CDR1 MNHEY and CDR2 SMNVEV (reference sequence). Unmatched junction bases numbered 11, after V lost 5 bases and J lost 4 bases. This CDR3 has 16 residues. For the CDR3, the DNA is TGTGCCAGCAGTCTTCTTTTTGGGACAGGGCCCACTGAAGCTTTCTTT. Translating gives CASSLLFGTGPTEAFF.

This chain links TRBV5-1 with TRBJ1-3, with a possible D match to TRBD1 (6 bases). V was pared by 4 bases and J by 2 bases, with 16 bases between. Germline CDR1 is SGHRS and CDR2 is YFSETQ. CDR3 length: 16 residues. The CDR3 DNA follows: TGCGCCAGCAGCCCCAAAGGAGACAGGACTGGAAACACCATATATTTT. Translating gives CASSPKGDRTGNTIYF.

This clone has a single count. The CDR3 loop is CASARTENQPQHF. CDR3 bases: TGTGCCAGCGCCCGAACGGAGAATCAGCCCCAGCATTTT. The gene calls are TRBV2 and TRBJ1-5; D gene unclear. CDR1 is SNHLY, CDR2 FYNNEI, per germline. V lost 8 bases and J 4 bases, leaving 12 bases between the germline ends. The CDR3 totals 13 residues.

The chain combines TRBV3-1 (or the pseudogene TRBV3-2) with TRBJ1-4; TRBD1 agrees at 8 bases. J lost 3 bases, V lost 3 bases, and 9 bases had no gene match. The V gene's germline CDR1 is LGHDT and CDR2 YNNKEL (reference sequence). This CDR3 is built from 17 residues. CDR3 amino acids: CASSQSDRATANEKLFF. The CDR3, as DNA: TGTGCCAGCAGCCAGTCGGACAGGGCAACGGCTAATGAAAAACTGTTTTTT.

The gene calls are TRBV7-2 and TRBJ1-1; tentative D call: TRBD1 (5 bases). Trimming cost V 5 bases and J 0 bases, with 13 bases left between them. The CDR3 sequence is 15 residues long. Germline-derived CDR1 and CDR2 are SGHTA and FQGNSA. The CDR3 nucleotides read TGTGCCAGCAGCCCCGGGGGACGGTTGAACACTGAAGCTTTCTTT. Translation gives CASSPGGRLNTEAFF.

The J gene is TRBJ1-3, the V gene TRBV19; D is uncertain. Trimming removed 7 bases at V and 0 bases at J, with 13 bases between. CDR3 length: 15 residues. The germline V gene has CDR1 LNHDA and CDR2 SQIVND (reference sequence). In DNA, the CDR3 is TGTGCCAGTATCGAGGCGTTCGGCTCTGGAAACACCATATATTTT. Translating it yields CASIEAFGSGNTIYF.

This chain connects TRBV6-5 to TRBJ1-5; the D gene is possibly TRBD1 (6 bases). V lost 4 bases, J lost 5 bases, and 15 bases lay in between. Germline V gene sequence: CDR1 MNHEY, CDR2 SVGAGI. The CDR3 runs to 15 residues. The CDR3: CASSSSWDMDQPQHF. The CDR3 DNA reads TGTGCCAGCAGTTCATCGTGGGACATGGATCAGCCCCAGCATTTT.

The V gene is TRBV21-1, the J gene TRBJ1-4; the table's D call, TRBD1, has no DNA check behind it. TRBV21-1 counts as a pseudogene. The CDR3 sequence is 15 residues long. This chain's CDR3 is CASSTWTGENEKLFF. Here the CDR3 DNA reads TGTGCCAGCAGCACCTGGACAGGAGAGAATGAAAAACTGTTTTTT.

The chain carries TRBV7-9 and TRBJ2-3; tentatively, D is TRBD2 (5 bases). Trimming shortened V by 6 bases and J by 5 bases, and 9 bases separated the two germline ends. The length of the CDR3 is 12 residues. Germline CDR1 reads SEHNR; CDR2 reads FQNEAQ (reference sequence). The CDR3 DNA reads TGTGCCAGCAGTCCCAGCGGAGATACGCAGTATTTT. Protein sequence: CASSPSGDTQYF.